This TCR beta chain is from a study of shared clonotypes between healthy human individuals. Trimming took off 5 bases at V and 3 bases at J, with 10 bases between the two ends. The CDR3 sequence is 13 residues long. Germline lookup yields CDR1 SGHNT and CDR2 YENEEA. Study-wide results and limits: Generally, naive subsets came out with larger estimated richness than memory subsets.

To note about this clone: Its antigen remains unidentified.

The authors distributed each subset's genomic DNA evenly over several immunoSEQ plates. As handled by the study authors: Filtering differed because ImmunoSEQ produced junction-only sequences that carried no quality scores. The table came from immunoSEQ multiplex PCR; TCRdb's copy has only in-frame clones and leaves some out. V and J calls and clone size come straight from that table; D and trimming were deduced from the DNA. The sample holds around 2.5 million clones; 93% are singletons and the top ten take roughly 0.39%. Splitting the CD4+ cells yielded a CD45RA+ naive subset and a CD45RA-negative memory subset.

The sequence was obtained from a man aged 18 to 29 in good health. Some clones in this sample may be carry-over from other donors' samples. The specimen was naive CD4+ T cells from PBMCs. As to subset: CD45RA+ positively selected. This chain uses TRBV11-3 with TRBJ1-1; maybe TRBD1 (6 bases). CDR3 amino acids: CASSRDTDTEAFF. CDR3 bases: TGTGCCAGCAGCCGGGACACAGACACTGAAGCTTTCTTT.